The rows below give T cell receptor beta chains drawn from one sample of a study of identical twins. TCRdb redid the calling of the 5' RACE reads with MiXCR, one entry per CDR3 protein. The table has 400,000 to 550,000 distinct CDR3 sequences, roughly 24% seen once. This sample also belongs to another study, concerning T cells expressing NK-cell markers.

The material sequenced was CD4+ T cells sorted from blood. These receptors were obtained from a young woman in good health. Both conserved end residues are part of each CDR3. D genes are given only for firm matches. Clone size is given for some rows only: seen once, a few or many times, or a class if the clone is expanded.

-	TRBV29-1	-	TRBJ1-2	CSVDRGMNYGYTF	TGCAGCGTTGATAGGGGAATGAACTATGGCTACACCTTC
TRBD1	TRBV15	few	TRBJ1-2	CATSRGTGKGADGYTF	TGTGCCACCAGCAGAGGGACAGGGAAGGGGGCGGATGGCTACACCTTC
TRBD1	TRBV5-1	many	TRBJ2-1	CASSVTSPGGSYNEQFF	TGCGCCAGCAGCGTGACGTCCCCAGGGGGTTCCTACAATGAGCAGTTCTTC
-	TRBV5-1	-	TRBJ2-7	CASRRDGDYEQYF	TGCGCCAGCCGCCGGGACGGGGACTACGAGCAGTACTTC
-	TRBV25-1	few	TRBJ2-1	CASSGPSSPNEQFF	TGTGCCAGCAGTGGTCCTAGCTCTCCCAATGAGCAGTTCTTC
TRBD2	TRBV5-1	few	TRBJ2-1	CASSLDRVNSGRSNEQFF	TGCGCCAGCAGCCTTGACAGGGTGAATAGCGGGAGAAGCAATGAGCAGTTCTTC
-	TRBV7-9	-	TRBJ1-1	CASSRLGRTEAFF	TGTGCCAGCAGCCGCCTTGGGAGGACTGAAGCTTTCTTT
-	TRBV14	-	TRBJ1-1	CASSQDLGTEAFF	TGTGCCAGCAGCCAAGATCTGGGCACTGAAGCTTTCTTT
-	TRBV4-3	few	TRBJ2-1	CASSQEAASYNEQFF	TGCGCCAGCAGCCAAGAAGCGGCCTCCTACAATGAGCAGTTCTTC
-	TRBV5-1	-	TRBJ2-2	CASSPWTVNTGELFF	TGCGCCAGCAGCCCGTGGACAGTTAACACCGGGGAGCTGTTTTTT
-	TRBV12-3/TRBV12-4	-	TRBJ2-7	CASSPRSAEQYF	TGTGCCAGCAGCCCGAGAAGCGCCGAGCAGTACTTC
TRBD2	TRBV11-2	few	TRBJ2-1	CASSYSGSGTFF	TGTGCCAGCAGTTACAGCGGGAGCGGGACTTTCTTC
-	TRBV20-1	many	TRBJ2-3	CSAREGGATDTQYF	TGCAGTGCTAGAGAAGGGGGGGCCACAGATACGCAGTATTTT
TRBD2	TRBV6-1	many	TRBJ2-7	CASSPLAGGYEQYF	TGTGCCAGCAGTCCCTTAGCGGGGGGCTACGAGCAGTACTTC
-	TRBV10-3	-	TRBJ1-6	CAISESPYNSPLHF	TGTGCCATCAGTGAGTCACCTTATAATTCACCCCTCCACTTT
TRBD1	TRBV5-1	-	TRBJ1-1	CASSSRDRERAEAFF	TGCGCCAGCAGCTCCCGGGACAGGGAACGGGCTGAAGCTTTCTTT
-	TRBV12-3/TRBV12-4	few	TRBJ2-1	CASRGPDSYNEQFF	TGTGCCAGCAGGGGGCCCGACTCCTACAATGAGCAGTTCTTC
-	TRBV20-1	-	TRBJ2-1	CSARDGSKGQFF	TGCAGTGCTAGAGATGGGAGCAAAGGGCAGTTCTTC
TRBD2	TRBV6-5	-	TRBJ2-3	CASSYSQLNSGGAPDTQYF	TGTGCCAGCAGTTACTCCCAACTAAATAGCGGGGGGGCCCCAGATACGCAGTATTTT
TRBD2	TRBV5-1	many	TRBJ2-3	CASSERGGRGDTQYF	TGCGCCAGCAGCGAACGCGGGGGGCGTGGAGATACGCAGTATTTT
TRBD2	TRBV3-1	few	TRBJ2-4	CASSQELDGRLAKNIQYF	TGTGCCAGCAGCCAAGAATTAGACGGGAGGCTAGCCAAAAACATTCAGTACTTC
-	TRBV5-1	few	TRBJ1-1	CASSLDRHTLEAFF	TGCGCCAGCAGCTTGGACAGGCACACCCTTGAAGCTTTCTTT
TRBD1	TRBV20-1	few	TRBJ2-2	CSARRTGGTGELFF	TGCAGTGCTAGAAGAACAGGGGGCACCGGGGAGCTGTTTTTT
-	TRBV7-2	-	TRBJ1-5	CASSLYGGWSNQPQHF	TGTGCCAGCAGCTTATATGGGGGGTGGAGCAATCAGCCCCAGCATTTT
-	TRBV20-1	-	TRBJ1-4	CSARAATNEKLFF	TGCAGTGCTAGGGCTGCAACTAATGAAAAACTGTTTTTT
-	TRBV4-2	-	TRBJ2-2	CASSHPQGSTGELFF	TGTGCCAGCAGCCACCCCCAGGGGAGCACCGGGGAGCTGTTTTTT
-	TRBV5-5	many	TRBJ2-7	CASSFRRTGSGSYEQYF	TGTGCCAGCAGCTTTCGGCGTACGGGGAGCGGCTCCTACGAGCAGTACTTC
-	TRBV15	few	TRBJ1-5	CATSRPKQGFSFSNQPQHF	TGTGCCACCAGCAGACCCAAGCAGGGGTTCTCCTTTAGCAATCAGCCCCAGCATTTT
TRBD1	TRBV11-3	-	TRBJ2-1	CASSFDRVAYNEQFF	TGTGCCAGCAGTTTTGACAGGGTAGCGTACAATGAGCAGTTCTTC
TRBD2	TRBV7-6	-	TRBJ2-7	CASSPRGSGNKFYEQYF	TGTGCCAGCAGCCCCCGTGGAAGCGGGAATAAATTCTACGAGCAGTACTTC
-	TRBV6-2/TRBV6-3	-	TRBJ1-5	CASSPMYSNQPQHF	TGTGCCAGCAGCCCAATGTATAGCAATCAGCCCCAGCATTTT
-	TRBV11-2	-	TRBJ1-1	CASSFGRFEAFF	TGTGCCAGCAGCTTCGGCCGGTTCGAAGCTTTCTTT